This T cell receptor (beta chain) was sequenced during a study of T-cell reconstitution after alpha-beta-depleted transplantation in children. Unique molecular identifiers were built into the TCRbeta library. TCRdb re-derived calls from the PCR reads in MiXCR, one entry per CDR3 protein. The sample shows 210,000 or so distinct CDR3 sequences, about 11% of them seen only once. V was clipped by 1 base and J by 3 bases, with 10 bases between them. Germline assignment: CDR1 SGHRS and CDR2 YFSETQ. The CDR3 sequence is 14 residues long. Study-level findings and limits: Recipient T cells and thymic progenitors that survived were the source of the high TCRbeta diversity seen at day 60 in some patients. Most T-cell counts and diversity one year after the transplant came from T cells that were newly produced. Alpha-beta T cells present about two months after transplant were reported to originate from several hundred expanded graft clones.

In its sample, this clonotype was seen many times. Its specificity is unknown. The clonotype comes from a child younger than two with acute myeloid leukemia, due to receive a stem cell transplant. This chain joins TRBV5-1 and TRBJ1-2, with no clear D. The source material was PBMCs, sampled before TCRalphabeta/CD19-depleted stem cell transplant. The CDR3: CASSLNGVHYGYTF. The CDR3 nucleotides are TGCGCCAGCAGCTTGAACGGGGTTCACTATGGCTACACCTTC.